The rows below give T cell receptor beta chains drawn from one sample of a study of OX40 agonist ivuxolimab in advanced cancers. The repertoire was sequenced with immunoSEQ multiplex PCR; TCRdb's copy has only in-frame clones and lacks some. The sample has approximately 70,000 clones, 82% seen once. The starting material was CD4+ or CD8+ T cells sorted from blood, obtained in a trial of the OX40 agonist ivuxolimab. Receptors originate from an adult with an advanced solid tumor such as melanoma, head and neck, liver or kidney cancer. CDR3s include the opening cysteine and the closing phenylalanine or tryptophan. The D gene is left open where the match is weak. Clone size, where shown, is once, few, many, or a class for clones that have expanded.

j_gene: TRBJ2-2; v_gene: TRBV6-5; d_gene: TRBD2; abundance: once; CDR3aa: CASSWTSSTGELFF; CDR3nt: TGTGCCAGCAGTTGGACTAGCTCCACCGGGGAGCTGTTTTTT
j_gene: TRBJ1-1; v_gene: TRBV18; d_gene: .; abundance: .; CDR3aa: CASSPPSEDTEAFF; CDR3nt: TGTGCCAGCTCACCACCGTCCGAGGACACTGAAGCTTTCTTT
j_gene: TRBJ1-2; v_gene: TRBV28; d_gene: TRBD1; abundance: .; CDR3aa: CASSLDRGRYNGYTF; CDR3nt: TGTGCCAGCAGCCTGGACAGGGGGCGGTATAATGGCTACACCTTC
j_gene: TRBJ2-5; v_gene: TRBV5-6; d_gene: TRBD2; abundance: .; CDR3aa: CASSFFESGKRETQYF; CDR3nt: TGTGCCAGCAGCTTCTTTGAGAGCGGGAAGCGGGAGACCCAGTACTTC
j_gene: TRBJ2-1; v_gene: TRBV5-1; d_gene: .; abundance: .; CDR3aa: CASSWWDPQEQFF; CDR3nt: TGCGCCAGCAGCTGGTGGGACCCCCAGGAGCAGTTCTTC
j_gene: TRBJ2-5; v_gene: TRBV7-7; d_gene: .; abundance: .; CDR3aa: CASSLLGNNPEETQYF; CDR3nt: TGTGCCAGCAGCTTACTTGGAAACAATCCGGAAGAGACCCAGTACTTC
j_gene: TRBJ1-2; v_gene: TRBV6-5; d_gene: .; abundance: .; CDR3aa: CASSYMGRTDF; CDR3nt: TGTGCCAGCAGTTACATGGGGAGAACGGACTTC
j_gene: TRBJ2-3; v_gene: TRBV5-1; d_gene: TRBD2; abundance: .; CDR3aa: CASSRRLAIEADTQYF; CDR3nt: TGCGCCAGCAGCAGGCGACTAGCGATTGAGGCAGATACGCAGTATTTT
j_gene: TRBJ1-2; v_gene: TRBV28; d_gene: TRBD1; abundance: .; CDR3aa: CASRSDRVPYGYTF; CDR3nt: TGTGCCAGCCGTTCCGACAGGGTGCCCTATGGCTACACCTTC
j_gene: TRBJ1-1; v_gene: TRBV18; d_gene: .; abundance: once; CDR3aa: CASSPWMGPNTEAFF; CDR3nt: TGTGCCAGCTCACCCTGGATGGGTCCGAACACTGAAGCTTTCTTT
j_gene: TRBJ1-2; v_gene: TRBV6-1; d_gene: .; abundance: .; CDR3aa: CASSELGGDYYGYTF; CDR3nt: TGTGCCAGCAGTGAATTGGGGGGGGATTACTATGGCTACACCTTC
j_gene: TRBJ2-5; v_gene: TRBV2; d_gene: TRBD1; abundance: .; CDR3aa: CASSGGTGRSETQYF; CDR3nt: TGTGCCAGCAGTGGAGGGACAGGGAGGTCGGAGACCCAGTACTTC
j_gene: TRBJ2-2; v_gene: TRBV28; d_gene: TRBD2; abundance: .; CDR3aa: CASSRLAGGGTGELFF; CDR3nt: TGTGCCAGCAGTCGCCTAGCGGGAGGAGGGACCGGGGAGCTGTTTTTT
j_gene: TRBJ1-1; v_gene: TRBV5-1; d_gene: .; abundance: .; CDR3aa: CASSLDFVTEAFF; CDR3nt: TGCGCCAGCAGCTTGGATTTCGTCACTGAAGCTTTCTTT
j_gene: TRBJ1-1; v_gene: TRBV6-5; d_gene: .; abundance: once; CDR3aa: CASSYSDGGRTEAFF; CDR3nt: TGTGCCAGCAGTTACTCCGACGGGGGCCGGACTGAAGCTTTCTTT
j_gene: TRBJ1-1; v_gene: TRBV6-5; d_gene: .; abundance: .; CDR3aa: CASSTRRAEAFF; CDR3nt: TGTGCCAGCAGTACCCGTCGGGCTGAAGCTTTCTTT
j_gene: TRBJ1-2; v_gene: TRBV30; d_gene: .; abundance: .; CDR3aa: CAWSIDGAGYYGYTF; CDR3nt: TGTGCCTGGAGTATAGACGGGGCGGGGTACTATGGCTACACCTTC
j_gene: TRBJ2-3; v_gene: TRBV25-1; d_gene: TRBD2; abundance: .; CDR3aa: CASSGLAVSTDTQYF; CDR3nt: TGTGCCAGCAGTGGACTAGCGGTTAGCACAGATACGCAGTATTTT
j_gene: TRBJ1-1; v_gene: TRBV6-6; d_gene: .; abundance: .; CDR3aa: CASLVQANTEAFF; CDR3nt: TGTGCCAGCCTCGTACAAGCGAACACTGAAGCTTTCTTT
j_gene: TRBJ2-7; v_gene: TRBV5-5; d_gene: TRBD2; abundance: many; CDR3aa: CASSQAGDSGGVWEQYF; CDR3nt: TGTGCCAGCAGCCAAGCTGGGGATAGCGGGGGAGTTTGGGAGCAGTACTTC
j_gene: TRBJ1-1; v_gene: TRBV15; d_gene: .; abundance: .; CDR3aa: CATSPTYEAFF; CDR3nt: TGTGCCACCAGCCCCACGTATGAAGCTTTCTTT
j_gene: TRBJ2-7; v_gene: TRBV29-1; d_gene: TRBD2; abundance: .; CDR3aa: CSAGGTSGRESSYEQYF; CDR3nt: TGCAGCGCCGGTGGGACTAGCGGGAGGGAAAGCTCCTACGAGCAGTACTTC
j_gene: TRBJ2-1; v_gene: TRBV7-3; d_gene: .; abundance: once; CDR3aa: CASSFLGTYNEQFF; CDR3nt: TGTGCCAGCAGCTTTTTAGGGACTTACAATGAGCAGTTCTTC
j_gene: TRBJ2-1; v_gene: TRBV9; d_gene: .; abundance: .; CDR3aa: CASSVGLRAPDEQFF; CDR3nt: TGTGCCAGCAGCGTTGGTCTCAGGGCCCCTGATGAGCAGTTCTTC
j_gene: TRBJ1-5; v_gene: TRBV2; d_gene: .; abundance: .; CDR3aa: CASSARSGVEPQHF; CDR3nt: TGTGCCAGCAGTGCGCGGTCAGGGGTTGAGCCCCAGCATTTT
j_gene: TRBJ1-2; v_gene: TRBV10-2; d_gene: .; abundance: .; CDR3aa: CASSGAASNYGYTF; CDR3nt: TGCGCCAGCAGTGGGGCGGCATCGAACTATGGCTACACCTTC
j_gene: TRBJ2-3; v_gene: TRBV2; d_gene: TRBD2; abundance: .; CDR3aa: CASSGEVAGGQTDTQYF; CDR3nt: TGTGCCAGCAGTGGAGAGGTAGCGGGGGGGCAGACAGATACGCAGTATTTT
j_gene: TRBJ2-1; v_gene: TRBV28; d_gene: TRBD2; abundance: .; CDR3aa: CASSLLGGSGEQFF; CDR3nt: TGTGCCAGCAGTTTATTGGGCGGGAGCGGTGAGCAGTTCTTC
j_gene: TRBJ1-1; v_gene: TRBV30; d_gene: .; abundance: few; CDR3aa: CAWSYGGDTEAFF; CDR3nt: TGTGCCTGGAGTTACGGAGGGGACACTGAAGCTTTCTTT
j_gene: TRBJ2-1; v_gene: TRBV20-1; d_gene: .; abundance: .; CDR3aa: CSASGYNEQFF; CDR3nt: TGCAGTGCTAGTGGCTACAATGAGCAGTTCTTC
j_gene: TRBJ1-1; v_gene: TRBV7-8; d_gene: TRBD1; abundance: once; CDR3aa: CASSRRQGNTEAFF; CDR3nt: TGTGCCAGCAGCCGGCGACAGGGGAACACTGAAGCTTTCTTT
j_gene: TRBJ2-3; v_gene: TRBV7-9; d_gene: .; abundance: .; CDR3aa: CASSLAPAPDTQYF; CDR3nt: TGTGCCAGCAGCTTAGCCCCCGCCCCAGATACGCAGTATTTT
j_gene: TRBJ1-1; v_gene: TRBV29-1; d_gene: .; abundance: .; CDR3aa: CSATLGTEAFF; CDR3nt: TGCAGCGCCACCTTGGGGACTGAAGCTTTCTTT
j_gene: TRBJ2-2; v_gene: TRBV7-9; d_gene: TRBD2; abundance: .; CDR3aa: CASTSNFGSGANTGELFF; CDR3nt: TGTGCCAGCACCTCTAACTTCGGTAGCGGGGCGAACACCGGGGAGCTGTTTTTT
j_gene: TRBJ2-3; v_gene: TRBV11-3; d_gene: .; abundance: .; CDR3aa: CASSQQGTDTQYF; CDR3nt: TGTGCCAGCAGCCAACAGGGTACAGATACGCAGTATTTT
j_gene: TRBJ1-2; v_gene: TRBV9; d_gene: .; abundance: .; CDR3aa: CASSPGTANYGYTF; CDR3nt: TGTGCCAGCAGCCCGGGGACTGCTAACTATGGCTACACCTTC
j_gene: TRBJ2-7; v_gene: TRBV12-2; d_gene: .; abundance: .; CDR3aa: CASRIRRDSTYEQYF; CDR3nt: TGTGCAAGTCGCATACGACGGGACTCCACCTACGAGCAGTACTTC
j_gene: TRBJ2-7; v_gene: TRBV2; d_gene: .; abundance: .; CDR3aa: CASKERPASYEQYF; CDR3nt: TGTGCCAGCAAGGAGCGACCGGCGTCCTACGAGCAGTACTTC
j_gene: TRBJ2-1; v_gene: TRBV5-1; d_gene: TRBD2; abundance: .; CDR3aa: CASSLYGLVSEQFF; CDR3nt: TGCGCCAGCAGCTTGTACGGACTAGTATCTGAGCAGTTCTTC
j_gene: TRBJ2-7; v_gene: TRBV12-2; d_gene: .; abundance: few; CDR3aa: CASRLPLAGGPYEQYF; CDR3nt: TGTGCAAGTCGCTTACCCCTAGCGGGAGGGCCCTACGAGCAGTACTTC
j_gene: TRBJ1-2; v_gene: TRBV28; d_gene: .; abundance: few; CDR3aa: CASSLPKTGLRGGYTF; CDR3nt: TGTGCCAGCAGTTTACCTAAAACAGGGCTACGAGGTGGCTACACCTTC
j_gene: TRBJ2-4; v_gene: TRBV7-2; d_gene: TRBD2; abundance: .; CDR3aa: CASSPRTSGGRLNIQYF; CDR3nt: TGTGCCAGCAGCCCCCGGACTAGCGGGGGACGACTAAACATTCAGTACTTC
j_gene: TRBJ1-1; v_gene: TRBV19; d_gene: TRBD1; abundance: .; CDR3aa: CASRRPGQGLPEAFF; CDR3nt: TGTGCCAGTAGGAGACCGGGACAGGGCCTGCCTGAAGCTTTCTTT
j_gene: TRBJ2-5; v_gene: TRBV2; d_gene: .; abundance: few; CDR3aa: CASLEAQGGETQYF; CDR3nt: TGTGCCAGCCTTGAGGCACAGGGCGGTGAGACCCAGTACTTC
j_gene: TRBJ2-3; v_gene: TRBV28; d_gene: .; abundance: few; CDR3aa: CASSPGARGTQYF; CDR3nt: TGTGCCAGCAGCCCAGGGGCAAGAGGTACGCAGTATTTT
j_gene: TRBJ2-5; v_gene: TRBV5-4; d_gene: .; abundance: .; CDR3aa: CASSSPRDGETQYF; CDR3nt: TGTGCCAGCAGCTCCCCGCGGGATGGGGAGACCCAGTACTTC
j_gene: TRBJ1-1; v_gene: TRBV16; d_gene: .; abundance: .; CDR3aa: CASTWGMNTEAFF; CDR3nt: TGTGCCAGCACTTGGGGGATGAACACTGAAGCTTTCTTT